Listed here is a single TCR beta chain. Anyone with autoimmune disease history or systemic immunosuppression was excluded. This entry comes from a study of OX40 agonist ivuxolimab in advanced cancers. On the study more broadly: Dose-escalation subjects each had hepatocellular carcinoma, melanoma, renal cell or head and neck cancer. Previous treatment with anti-PD-1, anti-PD-L1 or anti-CTLA-4 therapy was allowed; 40% had received some.

Sequenced by immunoSEQ multiplex PCR; TCRdb stores in-frame clones only, minus some. The sample lists 52,000 or so clones, under 95% occurring once. The sequencing used CD4+ or CD8+ T cells sorted from blood, collected in a trial of the OX40 agonist ivuxolimab. The clonotype originates from an adult with an advanced solid tumor such as melanoma, head and neck, liver or kidney cancer.

CDR3 loop: CASSLVSAYEQYF. The CDR3 DNA sequence: TGTGCCAGCAGCTTAGTCAGCGCCTACGAGCAGTACTTC. This sequence joins TRBV7-9 and TRBJ2-5; D gene ambiguous. The J call is in doubt because the DNA end fits TRBJ2-7 better. The CDR3 is made up of 13 amino acids. CDR1 and CDR2 (germline): SEHNR, FQNEAQ (reference sequence).